This entry describes one T cell receptor (beta chain). This sample stems from a study of blood T cell repertoires in COVID-19. Background on the study: Collection of acute and convalescent COVID-19 samples took place in the United States, Italy and Spain. The analysed material was cDNA or gDNA that came from T cells, B-cell-depleted T cells, or PBMCs.

This table comes from immunoSEQ multiplex PCR, and its TCRdb copy is limited to in-frame clones, with some not included. The sample yields 150,000 or so clones, 75% to 90% seen once. Sequencing was carried out using peripheral blood. This sequence was found in a young man with COVID-19, enrolled during active disease.

The CDR3 sequence is CASIGLAEIYLPGETQYF. The CDR3 region has the DNA TGTGCCAGCATAGGACTAGCGGAAATATACCTCCCTGGGGAGACCCAGTACTTC. This sequence joins TRBV28 and TRBJ2-5, with 10 bases identical to TRBD2. The CDR3 is 18 amino acids. In germline, CDR1 is MDHEN, CDR2 SYDVKM. The trim removed 7 bases at V and 5 bases at J, leaving 19 bases unmatched.